This passage covers 13 T cell receptor beta chains from one sample sequenced in a study of early T cells in non-severe SARS-CoV-2 infection. TCRdb re-called the 5' RACE reads through MiXCR, storing one row per CDR3 protein. The data hold about 89,000 distinct CDR3 sequences, with roughly 14% observed a single time. The sample taken for sequencing was whole blood. These receptor sequences come from an adult who was a healthcare worker with PCR-confirmed SARS-CoV-2 infection or an uninfected control (not recorded which).

The chain links TRBV6-1 to TRBJ2-2; unclear D gene. V was pared by 5 bases and J by 7 bases, with 20 bases between. CDR1 and CDR2 (germline): MNHNS, SASEGT. CDR3 size: 16 residues. The chain's CDR3 is CASSWSGLEAVGELFF. The CDR3 DNA is TGTGCCAGCAGTTGGTCAGGATTGGAAGCTGTCGGGGAGCTGTTTTTT.

This chain joins TRBV6-5 and TRBJ1-1; D is possibly TRBD1 (5 bases). CDR1 MNHEY and CDR2 SVGAGI come from the germline V gene. The ends were cut back, 6 bases at V and 9 bases at J, with 14 bases in the middle. There are 12 residues in the CDR3. CDR3 sequence: CASSPERGQAFF. CDR3 nucleotides: TGTGCCAGCAGCCCTGAGCGGGGCCAAGCTTTCTTT.

The DNA of the CDR3 is TGTGCCAGCAGCGTAGACAGCTCCTATAATTCACCCCTCCACTTT. Residues: CASSVDSSYNSPLHF. The genes are TRBV9 and TRBJ1-6; D is unresolved. In germline, CDR1 is SGDLS, CDR2 YYNGEE. This CDR3 comprises 15 residues. V was pared by 0 bases and J by 0 bases, with 4 bases between.

V gene TRBV5-1 combines with J gene TRBJ2-1, with 12 bases lining up with TRBD1. The CDR3 has 18 amino acids. The ends lost 1 base at V and 6 bases at J; junction bases unmatched: 11. Germline CDR1 SGHRS, CDR2 YFSETQ. The CDR3 DNA sequence: TGCGCCAGCAGCTTGCCACCGGGACAGGGGGCGGTGCTCAATGAGCAGTTCTTC. Translated: CASSLPPGQGAVLNEQFF.

J is TRBJ1-1 and V is TRBV27, with D possibly being TRBD1 (6 bases). In germline, CDR1 is MNHEY, CDR2 SMNVEV (reference sequence). V was pared by 2 bases and J by 1 base, with 17 bases between. CDR3 length: 17 residues. The CDR3 DNA follows: TGTGCCAGCAGTTTAAGTCAGGGGCGAGTTCCGAACACTGAAGCTTTCTTT. It yields the protein CASSLSQGRVPNTEAFF.

A few counts support this clonotype. This rearrangement joins TRBV20-1 to TRBJ2-7; D is uncertain. The CDR3 loop spans 11 amino acids. V was cut by 3 bases and J by 2 bases, with 5 bases left in between. Germline V gene data show CDR1 as DFQATT and CDR2 as SNEGSKA (reference sequence). CDR3 DNA sequence: TGCAGTGCTAGGTCCCCCTACGAGCAGTACGTC. Residues: CSARSPYEQYV.

This clonotype was detected a few times. The rearrangement uses TRBV11-2 and TRBJ2-1; TRBD2 matches 10 bases. Germline CDR1 reads SGHAT; CDR2 reads FQNNGV. Losses at the gene ends were 1 base for V and 6 bases for J; bases not matched to a gene: 6. The CDR3 length is 16 residues. The CDR3 is CASSLVRTSGFNEQFF. CDR3 sequence (DNA): TGTGCCAGCAGCTTAGTCAGGACTAGCGGATTCAATGAGCAGTTCTTC.

This sequence joins TRBV5-1 and TRBJ2-2; tentatively, D is TRBD2 (6 bases). The CDR3 consists of 15 residues. The germline V gene encodes CDR1 SGHRS and CDR2 YFSETQ. The V end lost 2 bases, the J end lost 5 bases, and 13 bases lay between the germline ends. DNA of the CDR3: TGCGCCAGCAGCTTCCAGCGGGTTAATACCGGGGAGCTGTTTTTT. It translates to CASSFQRVNTGELFF. The full variable domain, rest sourced from reference TRBV5-1 and TRBJ2-2, is KAGVTQTPRYLIKTRGQQVTLSCSPISGHRSVSWYQQTPGQGLQFLFEYFSETQRNKGNFPGRFSGRQFSNSRSEMNVSTLELGDSALYLCASSFQRVNTGELFFGEGSRLTVL.

This sequence joins TRBV29-1 and TRBJ1-1; 9 positions match TRBD1. This CDR3 is built from 16 residues. Looked up from germline, CDR1 is SQVTM and CDR2 is ANQGSEA. V shed 7 bases, J shed 1 base, and the junction held 13 bases outside the gene matches. The CDR3 sequence is CSGLPDRGNENTEAFF. CDR3 DNA sequence: TGCAGCGGCCTACCCGACAGGGGGAATGAGAACACTGAAGCTTTCTTT.

This clonotype occurred a few times. This rearrangement joins TRBV2 to TRBJ2-3; D is unresolved. The CDR3 loop spans 16 amino acids. V gave up 4 bases and J gave up 1 base, with 15 bases separating them. Per the germline V gene, CDR1 is SNHLY and CDR2 is FYNNEI. CDR3 in DNA: TGTGCCAGCAGTGCTTCACAGCGTAAGGGCACAGATACGCAGTATTTT. Amino acid sequence: CASSASQRKGTDTQYF.

In this sample, this clonotype turned up a few times. V usage is TRBV29-1 and J usage is TRBJ2-4, with a possible D match to TRBD2 (5 bases). This CDR3 spans 16 amino acids. CDR1 and CDR2 (germline): SQVTM, ANQGSEA. Trimming cost V 1 base and J 3 bases, with 16 bases left between them. The CDR3 here is CSVEGDRDFIKNIQYF. CDR3 DNA: TGCAGCGTTGAAGGTGATCGGGATTTTATCAAAAACATTCAGTACTTC.

This clonotype has just a few counts. V and J are TRBV6-1 and TRBJ2-3; tentatively, D is TRBD1 (6 bases). V shed 8 bases and J shed 2 bases, with 17 bases lying between them. This CDR3 has 15 amino acids. Germline CDR1 MNHNS, CDR2 SASEGT. CDR3 region: CASGGGQSSTDTQYF. DNA of the CDR3: TGTGCCAGCGGGGGTGGACAGAGTTCCACAGATACGCAGTATTTT.

This clonotype was observed a handful of times. The V gene is TRBV3-1, the J gene TRBJ2-1; 8 bases map to TRBD2. V lost 1 base and J lost 4; bases outside the gene matches: 3. The CDR3 sequence is 15 residues long. Germline lookup yields CDR1 LGHDT and CDR2 YNNKEL (reference sequence). CDR3 amino acids: CASSQGVAGYNEQFF. CDR3 in DNA: TGTGCCAGCAGCCAAGGGGTAGCGGGATACAATGAGCAGTTCTTC.